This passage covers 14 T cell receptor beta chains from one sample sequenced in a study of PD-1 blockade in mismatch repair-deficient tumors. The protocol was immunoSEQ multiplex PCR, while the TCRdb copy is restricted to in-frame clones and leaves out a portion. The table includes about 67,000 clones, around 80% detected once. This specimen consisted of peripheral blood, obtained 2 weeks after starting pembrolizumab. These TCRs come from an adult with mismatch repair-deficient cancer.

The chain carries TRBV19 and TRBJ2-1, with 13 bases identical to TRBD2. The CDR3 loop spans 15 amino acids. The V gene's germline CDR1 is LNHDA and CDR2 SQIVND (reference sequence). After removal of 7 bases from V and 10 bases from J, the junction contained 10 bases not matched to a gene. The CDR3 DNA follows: TGTGCCAGTAAGGGACTAGCGGGAAACAACAGGGAGCAGTTCTTC. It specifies CASKGLAGNNREQFF.

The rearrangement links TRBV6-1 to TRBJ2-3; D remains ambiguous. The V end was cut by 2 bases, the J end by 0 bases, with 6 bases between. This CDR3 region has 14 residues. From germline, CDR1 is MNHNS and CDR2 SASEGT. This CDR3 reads CASSEIGSTDTQYF. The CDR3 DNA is TGTGCCAGCAGTGAAATAGGGAGCACAGATACGCAGTATTTT.

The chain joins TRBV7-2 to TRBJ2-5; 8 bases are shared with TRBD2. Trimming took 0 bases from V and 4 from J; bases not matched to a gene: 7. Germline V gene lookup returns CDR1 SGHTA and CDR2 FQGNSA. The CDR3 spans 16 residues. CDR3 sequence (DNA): TGTGCCAGCAGCTTAGCTCTTACCGGACTAGCAGAGACCCAGTACTTC. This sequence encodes CASSLALTGLAETQYF.

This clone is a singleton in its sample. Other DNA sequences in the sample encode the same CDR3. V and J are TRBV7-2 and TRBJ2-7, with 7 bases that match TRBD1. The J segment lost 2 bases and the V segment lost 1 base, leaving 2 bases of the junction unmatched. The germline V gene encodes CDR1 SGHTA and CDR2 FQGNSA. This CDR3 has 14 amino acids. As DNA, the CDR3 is TGTGCCAGCAGCTTAGAGCAGGGGGCCTACGAGCAGTACTTC. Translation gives CASSLEQGAYEQYF.

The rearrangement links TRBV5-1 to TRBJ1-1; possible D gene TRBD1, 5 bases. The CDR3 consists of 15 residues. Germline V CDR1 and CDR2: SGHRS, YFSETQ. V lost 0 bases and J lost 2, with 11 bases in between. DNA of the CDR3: TGCGCCAGCAGCTTGGTTCAGGGTGGAAACACTGAAGCTTTCTTT. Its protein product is CASSLVQGGNTEAFF.

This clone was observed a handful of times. The CDR3 region has the DNA TGTGCCAGCAGCTCAGGGGACGGAGGCATTCAGTACTTC. Translating it yields CASSSGDGGIQYF. V usage is TRBV5-6 and J usage is TRBJ2-4, with D possibly being TRBD1 (6 bases). This CDR3 is built from 13 residues. The germline gives CDR1 SGHDT, CDR2 YYEEEE. V lost 3 bases and J lost 9, with 13 bases in between.

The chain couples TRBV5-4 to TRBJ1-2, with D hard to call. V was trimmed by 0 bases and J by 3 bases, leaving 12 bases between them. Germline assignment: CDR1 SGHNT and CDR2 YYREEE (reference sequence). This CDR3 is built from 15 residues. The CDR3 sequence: CASSLGIRGDYGYTF. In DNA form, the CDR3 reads TGTGCCAGCAGCTTGGGGATCCGCGGGGACTATGGCTACACCTTC.

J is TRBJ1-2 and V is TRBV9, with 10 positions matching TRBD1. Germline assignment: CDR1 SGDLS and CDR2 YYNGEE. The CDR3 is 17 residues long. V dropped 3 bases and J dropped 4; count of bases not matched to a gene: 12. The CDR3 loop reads CASSAFDRGRPSYGYTF. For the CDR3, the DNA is TGTGCCAGCAGCGCGTTTGACAGGGGGCGTCCTTCCTATGGCTACACCTTC.

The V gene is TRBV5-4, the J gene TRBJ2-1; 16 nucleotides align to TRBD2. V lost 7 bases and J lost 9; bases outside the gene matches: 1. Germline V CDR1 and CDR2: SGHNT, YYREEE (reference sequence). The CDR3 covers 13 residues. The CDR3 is CASGTSGRGEQFF. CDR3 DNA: TGTGCCAGCGGGACTAGCGGGAGGGGTGAGCAGTTCTTC.

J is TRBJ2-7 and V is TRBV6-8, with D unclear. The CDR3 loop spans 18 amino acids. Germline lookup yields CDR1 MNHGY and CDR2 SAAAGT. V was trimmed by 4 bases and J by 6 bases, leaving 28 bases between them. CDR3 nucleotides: TGTGCCAGCAGTTTAAATGTTTCCTGGGTCGCTGGATGTGTCGAGCAGTACTTC. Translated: CASSLNVSWVAGCVEQYF.

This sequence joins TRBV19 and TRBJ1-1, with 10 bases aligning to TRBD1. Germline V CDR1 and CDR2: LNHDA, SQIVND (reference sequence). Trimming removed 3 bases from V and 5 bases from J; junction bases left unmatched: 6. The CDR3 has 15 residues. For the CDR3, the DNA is TGTGCCAGTAGTATCCGACAGGGGGCGTTAACTGAAGCTTTCTTT. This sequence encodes CASSIRQGALTEAFF. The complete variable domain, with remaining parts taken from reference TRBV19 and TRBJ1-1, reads DGGITQSPKYLFRKEGQNVTLSCEQNLNHDAMYWYRQDPGQGLRLIYYSQIVNDFQKGDIAEGYSVSREKKESFPLTVTSAQKNPTAFYLCASSIRQGALTEAFFGQGTRLTVV.

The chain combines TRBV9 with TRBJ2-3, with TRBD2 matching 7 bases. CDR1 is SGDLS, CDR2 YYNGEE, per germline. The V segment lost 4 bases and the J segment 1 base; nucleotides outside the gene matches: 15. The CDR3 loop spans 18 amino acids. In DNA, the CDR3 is TGTGCCAGCAGCCTCGCCAGGTCTAGCGGACTGGGCACAGATACGCAGTATTTT. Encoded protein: CASSLARSSGLGTDTQYF.

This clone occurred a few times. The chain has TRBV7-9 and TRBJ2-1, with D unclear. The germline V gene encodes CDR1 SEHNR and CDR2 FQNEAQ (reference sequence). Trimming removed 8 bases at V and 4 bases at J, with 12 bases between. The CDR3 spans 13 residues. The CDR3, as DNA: TGTGCCAGCGCCCCTTTTGGGTACAATGAGCAGTTCTTC. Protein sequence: CASAPFGYNEQFF.

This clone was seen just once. The CDR3 DNA sequence: TGTGCCAGCAGCTTCACAGATACGCAGTATTTT. It is translated as CASSFTDTQYF. The chain uses TRBV7-2 and TRBJ2-3; D remains unclear. The CDR3 is made up of 11 amino acids. Trimming removed 3 bases at V and 2 bases at J, with 0 bases between. Germline CDR1 reads SGHTA; CDR2 reads FQGNSA.